A single sample is the source of the 6 T cell receptor beta chains below, sequenced in a study of T cells in Graves' hyperthyroidism and ophthalmopathy. There were TCR beta CDR3 regions amplified from RNA transcripts. The TCR CDR3 first-round RT-PCR relied on the HTBI primer set. TCRdb used MiXCR to reprocess the multiplex PCR reads, holding one entry per CDR3 protein. This sample has under 300,000 distinct CDR3 sequences, with roughly 13% found just once. Material for sequencing was blood. Source of these receptors: a woman aged 35 to 49 with Graves' hyperthyroidism.

In this sample, this clonotype turned up many times. This chain connects TRBV11-3 to TRBJ2-5; 12 nucleotides agree with TRBD2. Per the germline V gene, CDR1 is SGHNT and CDR2 is YENEEA. The CDR3 is 15 amino acids. Trimming at V came to 5 bases and at J to 5 bases, leaving 6 bases not matched to a gene. Written as DNA, the CDR3 is TGTGCCAGCAGCCTCGGACTAGCGGGATGGGAGACCCAGTACTTC. Translation gives CASSLGLAGWETQYF.

Many counts were recorded for this clonotype. The chain carries TRBV3-1 and TRBJ1-3, with D unclear. CDR3 length: 13 residues. Trimming left V 0 bases short and J 4 bases short, with 4 bases between. CDR1 is LGHDT, CDR2 YNNKEL, per germline (reference sequence). The CDR3 bases are TGTGCCAGCAGCCAAGACGTCGGAAACACCATATATTTT. This codes for CASSQDVGNTIYF.

This clonotype was recorded at least ten times. The V call is TRBV18, the J call TRBJ1-2; 10 nucleotides match TRBD1. The CDR3 contains 12 residues. Trimming cost V 4 bases and J 8 bases; bases outside gene matches: 1. From germline, CDR1 is KGHSH and CDR2 LQKENI. CDR3 coding DNA: TGTGCCAGCTCACGGGACAGGGGCGGCTACACCTTC. Its protein is CASSRDRGGYTF.

Many counts were recorded for this clonotype. The rearrangement uses TRBV20-1 and TRBJ2-1; 13 bases are a match to TRBD2. The CDR3 runs to 15 residues. The V and J ends lost 6 bases and 9 bases, in that order; junction bases with no gene match: 11. Germline CDR1 DFQATT, CDR2 SNEGSKA (reference sequence). Here the CDR3 DNA reads TGCAGTGCGGCAACCGGGACTAGCGGGACTGGTGAGCAGTTCTTC. This codes for CSAATGTSGTGEQFF.

This clonotype was counted at least ten times. The rearrangement links TRBV12-3 or TRBV12-4 to TRBJ1-1; D gene uncertain. The CDR3 spans 12 residues. V was cut by 4 bases and J by 5 bases, with 8 bases left in between. The DNA for the CDR3 is TGTGCCAGCAGTTCTATGGGGACTGAAGCTTTCTTT. Its protein is CASSSMGTEAFF.

The chain is built from TRBV6-9 and TRBJ2-1; 10 positions agree with TRBD2. V shed 3 bases, J shed 9 bases, and the junction held 17 bases outside the gene matches. Germline assignment: CDR1 MNHGY and CDR2 SVAAGI. The CDR3 sequence is 18 residues long. CDR3 DNA: TGTGCCAGCAGTTACCTTCACGGGGTAGCGGGAGGCTTGGGTGAGCAGTTCTTC. This codes for CASSYLHGVAGGLGEQFF.